This T cell receptor beta chain emerged from a study of CD8 T cells in ankylosing spondylitis. Making use of molecular barcodes, quantitative 5'-RACE generated TCR beta libraries. In TCRdb, the 5' RACE reads were re-called with MiXCR into one record per CDR3 protein. The sample consists of approximately 440,000 distinct CDR3 sequences, over 15% of them appearing once. Findings and caveats of the study: Disease-linked clones were found to be CD8+ and relatively rare in peripheral blood. Blood of patients with ankylosing spondylitis appeared to be characterized by a TCR beta motif of fewer than 10 highly homologous variants. Researchers reportedly found disease-linked clones significantly enriched in matched ankylosing spondylitis synovial fluid.

This clonotype showed up many times. Antigen: not known. The CDR3 contains 15 residues. The V gene lost 1 base and the J gene lost 4 bases, with 12 bases spanning the gap. Germline-derived CDR1 and CDR2 are SGHRS and YFSETQ. The chain joins TRBV5-1 to TRBJ2-1; D is unresolved. Sequencing input: blood, either unsorted or a sorted T cell fraction (not recorded which). This receptor was taken from a male donor with ankylosing spondylitis. Here the CDR3 reads CASSLTSTQYNEQFF. The CDR3 DNA follows: TGCGCCAGCAGCTTGACCAGTACTCAGTACAATGAGCAGTTCTTC.